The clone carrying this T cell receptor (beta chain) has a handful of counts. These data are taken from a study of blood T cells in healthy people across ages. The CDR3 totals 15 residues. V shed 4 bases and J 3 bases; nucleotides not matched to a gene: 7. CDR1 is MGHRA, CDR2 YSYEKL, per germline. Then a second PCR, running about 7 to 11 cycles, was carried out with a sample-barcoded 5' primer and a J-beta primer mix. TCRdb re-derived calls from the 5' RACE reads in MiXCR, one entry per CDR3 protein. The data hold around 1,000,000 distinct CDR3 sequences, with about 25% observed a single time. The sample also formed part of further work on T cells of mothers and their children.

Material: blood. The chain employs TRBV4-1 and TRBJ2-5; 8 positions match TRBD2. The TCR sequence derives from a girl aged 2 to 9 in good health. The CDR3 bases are TGCGCCAGCAGCCTCTTAGCGGGATATAAAGAGACCCAGTACTTC. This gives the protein CASSLLAGYKETQYF.